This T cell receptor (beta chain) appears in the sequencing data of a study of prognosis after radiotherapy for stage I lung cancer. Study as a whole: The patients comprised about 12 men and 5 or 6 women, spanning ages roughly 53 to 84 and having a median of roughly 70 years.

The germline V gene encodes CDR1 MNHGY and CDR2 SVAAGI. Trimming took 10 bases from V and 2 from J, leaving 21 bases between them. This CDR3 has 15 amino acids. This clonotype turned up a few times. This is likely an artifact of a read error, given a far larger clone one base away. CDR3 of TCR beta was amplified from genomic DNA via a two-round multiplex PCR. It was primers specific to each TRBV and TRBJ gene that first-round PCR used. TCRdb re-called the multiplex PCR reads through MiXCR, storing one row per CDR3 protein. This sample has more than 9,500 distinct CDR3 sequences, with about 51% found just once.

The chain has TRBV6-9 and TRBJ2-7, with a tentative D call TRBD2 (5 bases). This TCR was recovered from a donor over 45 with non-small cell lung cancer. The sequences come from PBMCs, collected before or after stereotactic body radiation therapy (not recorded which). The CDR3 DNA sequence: TGTGCCATCCAGCCCGAGGCGGGCGCTACCTACGAGCAGTACTTC. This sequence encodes CAIQPEAGATYEQYF.